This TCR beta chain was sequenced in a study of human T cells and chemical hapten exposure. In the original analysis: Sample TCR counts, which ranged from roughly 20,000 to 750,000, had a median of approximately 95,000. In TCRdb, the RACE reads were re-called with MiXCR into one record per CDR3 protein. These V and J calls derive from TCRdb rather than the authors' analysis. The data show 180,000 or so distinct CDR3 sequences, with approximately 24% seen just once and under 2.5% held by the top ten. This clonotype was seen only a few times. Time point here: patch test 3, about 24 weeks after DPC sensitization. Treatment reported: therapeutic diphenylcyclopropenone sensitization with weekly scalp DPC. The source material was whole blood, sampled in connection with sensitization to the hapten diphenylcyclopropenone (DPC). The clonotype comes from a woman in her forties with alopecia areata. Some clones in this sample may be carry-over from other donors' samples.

CDR3 loop: CASSLGGYSTDTQYF. CDR3 DNA sequence: TGTGCCAGCAGCTTGGGGGGCTATTCCACAGATACGCAGTATTTT. The rearrangement joins TRBV5-6 to TRBJ2-3; weak D call: TRBD1 (5 bases). Between the trimmed V and J ends, which lost 0 bases and 2 bases, there was a span of 10 bases. Germline V CDR1 and CDR2: SGHDT, YYEEEE. The CDR3 contains 15 residues.